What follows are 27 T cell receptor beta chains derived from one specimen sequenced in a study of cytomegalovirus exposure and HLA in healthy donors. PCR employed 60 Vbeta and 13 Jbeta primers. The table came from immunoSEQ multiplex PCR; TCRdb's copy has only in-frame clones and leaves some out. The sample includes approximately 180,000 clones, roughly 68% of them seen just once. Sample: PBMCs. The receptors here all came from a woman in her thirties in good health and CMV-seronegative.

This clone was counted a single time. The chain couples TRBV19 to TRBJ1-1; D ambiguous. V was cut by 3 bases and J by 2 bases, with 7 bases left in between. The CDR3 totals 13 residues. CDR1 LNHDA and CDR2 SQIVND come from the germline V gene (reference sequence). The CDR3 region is CASSILGNTEAFF. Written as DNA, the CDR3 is TGTGCCAGTAGTATCTTGGGCAACACTGAAGCTTTCTTT.

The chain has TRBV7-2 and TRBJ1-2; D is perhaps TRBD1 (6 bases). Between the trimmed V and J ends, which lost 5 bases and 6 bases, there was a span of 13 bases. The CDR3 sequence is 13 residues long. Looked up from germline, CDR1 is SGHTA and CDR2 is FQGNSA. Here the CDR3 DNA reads TGTGCCAGCAGCCCAGTCAAGGGGGATGGCTACACCTTC. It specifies CASSPVKGDGYTF.

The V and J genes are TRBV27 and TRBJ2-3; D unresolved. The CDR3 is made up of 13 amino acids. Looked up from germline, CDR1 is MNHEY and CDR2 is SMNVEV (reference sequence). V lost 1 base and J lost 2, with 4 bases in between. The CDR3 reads CASSLWPTDTQYF. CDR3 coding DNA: TGTGCCAGCAGTTTATGGCCCACAGATACGCAGTATTTT.

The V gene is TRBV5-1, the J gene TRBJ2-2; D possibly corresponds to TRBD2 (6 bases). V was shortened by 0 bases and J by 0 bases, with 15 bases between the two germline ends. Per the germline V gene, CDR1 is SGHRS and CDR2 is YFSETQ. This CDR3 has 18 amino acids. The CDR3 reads CASSLESLAASNTGELFF. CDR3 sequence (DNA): TGCGCCAGCAGCTTGGAGTCGTTAGCGGCTTCGAACACCGGGGAGCTGTTTTTT.

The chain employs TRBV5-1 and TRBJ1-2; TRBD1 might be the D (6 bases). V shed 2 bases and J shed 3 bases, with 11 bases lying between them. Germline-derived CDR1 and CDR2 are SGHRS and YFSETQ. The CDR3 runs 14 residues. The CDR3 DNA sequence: TGCGCCAGCAGCTTATCGGGGGGCGACTATGGCTACACCTTC. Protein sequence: CASSLSGGDYGYTF.

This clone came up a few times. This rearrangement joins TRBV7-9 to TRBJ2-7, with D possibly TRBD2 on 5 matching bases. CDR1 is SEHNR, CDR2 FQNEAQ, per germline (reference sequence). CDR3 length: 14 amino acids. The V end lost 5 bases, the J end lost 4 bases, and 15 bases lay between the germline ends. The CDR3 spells CASSLGGTIYEQYF. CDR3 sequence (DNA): TGTGCCAGCAGCCTAGGAGGAACTATTTACGAGCAGTACTTC.

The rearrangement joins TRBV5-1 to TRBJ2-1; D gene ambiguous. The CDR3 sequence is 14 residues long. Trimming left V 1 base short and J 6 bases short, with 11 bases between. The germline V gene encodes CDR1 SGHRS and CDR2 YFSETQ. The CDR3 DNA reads TGCGCCAGCAGCTTGTTGTCAGTTACCAATGAGCAGTTCTTC. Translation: CASSLLSVTNEQFF.

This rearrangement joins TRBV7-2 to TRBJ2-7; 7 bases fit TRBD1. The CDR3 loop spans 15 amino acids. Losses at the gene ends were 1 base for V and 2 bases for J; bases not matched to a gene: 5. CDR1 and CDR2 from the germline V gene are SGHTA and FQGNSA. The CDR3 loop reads CASSLVGGDTYEQYF. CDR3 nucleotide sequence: TGTGCCAGCAGCTTAGTAGGGGGCGACACCTACGAGCAGTACTTC.

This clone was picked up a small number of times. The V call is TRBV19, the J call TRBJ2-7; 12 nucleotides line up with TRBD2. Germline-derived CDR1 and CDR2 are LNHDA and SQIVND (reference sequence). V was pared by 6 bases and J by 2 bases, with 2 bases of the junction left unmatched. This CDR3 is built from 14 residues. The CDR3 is CASSRLAGAYEQYF. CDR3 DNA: TGTGCCAGTAGCCGACTAGCGGGGGCCTACGAGCAGTACTTC. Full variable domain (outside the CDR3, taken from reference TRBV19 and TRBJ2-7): DGGITQSPKYLFRKEGQNVTLSCEQNLNHDAMYWYRQDPGQGLRLIYYSQIVNDFQKGDIAEGYSVSREKKESFPLTVTSAQKNPTAFYLCASSRLAGAYEQYFGPGTRLTVT.

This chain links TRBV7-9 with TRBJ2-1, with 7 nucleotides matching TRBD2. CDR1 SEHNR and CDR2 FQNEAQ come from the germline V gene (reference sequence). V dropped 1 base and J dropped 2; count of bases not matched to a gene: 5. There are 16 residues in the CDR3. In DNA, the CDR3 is TGTGCCAGCAGCTTAGTAGGGGCGGGAGCCTACAATGAGCAGTTCTTC. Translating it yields CASSLVGAGAYNEQFF.

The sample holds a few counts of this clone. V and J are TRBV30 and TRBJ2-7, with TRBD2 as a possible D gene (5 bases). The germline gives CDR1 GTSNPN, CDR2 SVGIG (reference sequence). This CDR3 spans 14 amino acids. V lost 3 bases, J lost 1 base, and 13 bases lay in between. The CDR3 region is CAWRLITGSYEQYF. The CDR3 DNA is TGTGCCTGGAGGTTAATTACGGGATCCTACGAGCAGTACTTC.

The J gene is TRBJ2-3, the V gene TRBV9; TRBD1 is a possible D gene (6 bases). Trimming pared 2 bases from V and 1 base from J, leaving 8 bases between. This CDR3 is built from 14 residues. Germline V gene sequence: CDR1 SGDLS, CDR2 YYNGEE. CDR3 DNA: TGTGCCAGCAGCGTGGACAGCGGCACAGATACGCAGTATTTT. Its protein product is CASSVDSGTDTQYF.

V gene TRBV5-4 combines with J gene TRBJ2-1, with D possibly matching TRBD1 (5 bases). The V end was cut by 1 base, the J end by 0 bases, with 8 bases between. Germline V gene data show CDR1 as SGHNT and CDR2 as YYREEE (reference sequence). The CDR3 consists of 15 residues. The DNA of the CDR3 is TGTGCCAGCAGCTTGAGAACAGGCTCCTACAATGAGCAGTTCTTC. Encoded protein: CASSLRTGSYNEQFF.

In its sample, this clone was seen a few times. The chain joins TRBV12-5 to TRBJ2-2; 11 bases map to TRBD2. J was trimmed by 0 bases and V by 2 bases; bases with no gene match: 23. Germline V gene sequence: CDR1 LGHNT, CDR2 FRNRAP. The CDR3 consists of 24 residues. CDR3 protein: CASGLLIFSSVLAGVDPNTGELFF. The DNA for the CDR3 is TGTGCTAGTGGTTTGTTGATTTTCTCCTCTGTACTAGCGGGGGTAGACCCGAACACCGGGGAGCTGTTTTTT.

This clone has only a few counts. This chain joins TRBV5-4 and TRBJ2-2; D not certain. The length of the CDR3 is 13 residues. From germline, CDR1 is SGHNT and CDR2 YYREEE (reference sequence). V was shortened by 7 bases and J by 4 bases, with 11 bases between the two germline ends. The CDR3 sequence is CASATSSTGELFF. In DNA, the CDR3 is TGTGCCAGCGCCACGAGTAGCACCGGGGAGCTGTTTTTT.

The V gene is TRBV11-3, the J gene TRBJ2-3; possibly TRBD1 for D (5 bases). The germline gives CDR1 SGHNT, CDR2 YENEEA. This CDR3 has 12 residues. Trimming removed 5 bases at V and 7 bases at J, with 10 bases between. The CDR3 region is CASSLDTNTQYF. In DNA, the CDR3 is TGTGCCAGCAGCCTGGACACCAATACGCAGTATTTT.

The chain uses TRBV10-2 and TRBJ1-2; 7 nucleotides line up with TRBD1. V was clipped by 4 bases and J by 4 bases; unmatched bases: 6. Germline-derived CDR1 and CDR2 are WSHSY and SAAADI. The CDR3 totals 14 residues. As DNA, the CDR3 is TGCGCCAGCAGTGTTGAACACAGGGGCTATGGCTACACCTTC. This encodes CASSVEHRGYGYTF.

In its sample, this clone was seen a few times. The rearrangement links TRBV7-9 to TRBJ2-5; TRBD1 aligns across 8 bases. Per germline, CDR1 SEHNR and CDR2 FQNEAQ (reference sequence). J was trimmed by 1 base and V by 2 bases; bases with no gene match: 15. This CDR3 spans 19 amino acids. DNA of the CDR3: TGTGCCAGCAGCTTAAGGCGGTCCCGGGACAGGTCCTCCCAAGAGACCCAGTACTTC. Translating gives CASSLRRSRDRSSQETQYF.

The DNA of the CDR3 is TGTGCCAGCAGCTTCGGGACAGGGGTCACCGGGGAGCTGTTTTTT. Its protein is CASSFGTGVTGELFF. The chain uses TRBV7-9 and TRBJ2-2; 10 nucleotides match TRBD1. Germline CDR1 reads SEHNR; CDR2 reads FQNEAQ (reference sequence). The CDR3 is made up of 15 amino acids. V gave up 3 bases and J gave up 4 bases; unmatched junction bases: 2.

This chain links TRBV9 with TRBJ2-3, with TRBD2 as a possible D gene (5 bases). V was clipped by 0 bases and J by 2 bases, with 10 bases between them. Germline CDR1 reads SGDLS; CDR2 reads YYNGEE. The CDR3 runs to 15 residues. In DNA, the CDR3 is TGTGCCAGCAGCGTAGGGCGGGTCTACACAGATACGCAGTATTTT. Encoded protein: CASSVGRVYTDTQYF.

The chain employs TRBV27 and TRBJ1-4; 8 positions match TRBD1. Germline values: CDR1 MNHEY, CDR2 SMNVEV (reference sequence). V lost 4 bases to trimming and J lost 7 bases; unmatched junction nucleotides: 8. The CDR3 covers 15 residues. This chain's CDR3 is CASSSPGQGSEKLFF. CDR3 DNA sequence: TGTGCCAGCAGTTCTCCAGGACAGGGAAGTGAAAAACTGTTTTTT.

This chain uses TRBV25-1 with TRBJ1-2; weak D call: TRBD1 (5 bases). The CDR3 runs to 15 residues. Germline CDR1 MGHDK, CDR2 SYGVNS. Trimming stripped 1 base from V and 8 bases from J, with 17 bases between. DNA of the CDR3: TGTGCCAGCAGTGAATCAGTGGGGGGATCAGTCGGCTACACCTTC. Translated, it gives CASSESVGGSVGYTF.

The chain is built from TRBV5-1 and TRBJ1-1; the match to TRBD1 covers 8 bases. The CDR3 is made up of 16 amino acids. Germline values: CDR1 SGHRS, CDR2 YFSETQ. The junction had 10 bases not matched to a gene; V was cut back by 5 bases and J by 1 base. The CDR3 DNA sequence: TGCGCCAGCAGGACTGCGGACAGGGCCTGGAACACTGAAGCTTTCTTT. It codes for CASRTADRAWNTEAFF.

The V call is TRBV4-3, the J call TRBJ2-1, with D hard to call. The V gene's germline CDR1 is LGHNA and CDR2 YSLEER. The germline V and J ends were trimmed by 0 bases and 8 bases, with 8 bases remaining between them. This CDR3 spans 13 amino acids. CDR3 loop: CASSQETSYEQFF. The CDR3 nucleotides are TGCGCCAGCAGCCAAGAGACTTCGTATGAGCAGTTCTTC.

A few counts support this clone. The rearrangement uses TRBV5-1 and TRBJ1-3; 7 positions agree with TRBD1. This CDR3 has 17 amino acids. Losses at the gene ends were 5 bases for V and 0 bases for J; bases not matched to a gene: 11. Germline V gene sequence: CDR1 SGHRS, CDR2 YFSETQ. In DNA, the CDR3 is TGCGCCAGCAGTGGAGGACAGGCCCCCTTCTCTGGAAACACCATATATTTT. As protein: CASSGGQAPFSGNTIYF.

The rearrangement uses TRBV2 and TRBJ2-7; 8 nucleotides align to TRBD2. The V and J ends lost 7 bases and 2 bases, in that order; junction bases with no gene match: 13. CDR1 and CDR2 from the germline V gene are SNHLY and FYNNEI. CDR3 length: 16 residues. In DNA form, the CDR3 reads TGTGCCAGCATCCTAGCGGGTGGGAGGCCAGCCTACGAGCAGTACTTC. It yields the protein CASILAGGRPAYEQYF.

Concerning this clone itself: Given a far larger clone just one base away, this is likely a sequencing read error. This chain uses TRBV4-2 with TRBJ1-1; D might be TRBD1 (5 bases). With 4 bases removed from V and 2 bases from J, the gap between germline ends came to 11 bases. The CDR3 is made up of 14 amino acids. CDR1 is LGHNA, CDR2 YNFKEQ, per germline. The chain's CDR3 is CASSRVGTNTEAFF. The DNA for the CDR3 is TGTGCCAGCAGCCGTGTGGGGACTAACACTGAAGCTTTCTTT.